These T cell receptor beta chains were read from a single sample in a study of post-analysis software for immune sequencing data. Each CDR3 protein is one row after TCRdb ran MiXCR on the PCR reads. The table has 750,000 to 950,000 distinct CDR3 sequences, approximately 53% seen once; the top ten hold approximately 4.2%. The specimen was blood. These receptors all come from a girl between 5 and 17 years old with multiple sclerosis. Each CDR3 is given with its conserved first and last residue. The D gene is left open where the match is weak. Clone sizes are given selectively: once, few, many, or a class where the clone is expanded.

J gene: TRBJ2-7
D gene: .
V gene: TRBV5-1
clone size: many
CDR3 protein: CASSFGQGPYEQYF

J gene: TRBJ2-7
D gene: TRBD1
V gene: TRBV10-3
clone size: .
CDR3 protein: CAISESYAGTESYEQYF

J gene: TRBJ2-7
D gene: .
V gene: TRBV29-1
clone size: .
CDR3 protein: CSVATGGRGIYERYF

J gene: TRBJ1-2
D gene: TRBD1
V gene: TRBV6-2/TRBV6-3
clone size: .
CDR3 protein: CASSPQGQGADGYTF

J gene: TRBJ2-7
D gene: TRBD2
V gene: TRBV12-3/TRBV12-4
clone size: .
CDR3 protein: CASSPSSGRAVYEQYF

J gene: TRBJ2-6
D gene: .
V gene: TRBV14
clone size: .
CDR3 protein: CASSQARPSGANVLTF

J gene: TRBJ2-5
D gene: .
V gene: TRBV7-9
clone size: .
CDR3 protein: CASSPPIQETQYF

J gene: TRBJ2-7
D gene: TRBD1
V gene: TRBV12-3/TRBV12-4
clone size: .
CDR3 protein: CASSTQSLRTGGGEQYF

J gene: TRBJ2-5
D gene: .
V gene: TRBV5-1
clone size: .
CDR3 protein: CASSLGLRGETQYF

J gene: TRBJ2-3
D gene: .
V gene: TRBV12-3/TRBV12-4
clone size: .
CDR3 protein: CASRPPGSTDTQYF

J gene: TRBJ2-1
D gene: TRBD2
V gene: TRBV12-3/TRBV12-4
clone size: .
CDR3 protein: CASRLGGGPGRDNEQFF

J gene: TRBJ2-5
D gene: TRBD1
V gene: TRBV5-1
clone size: few
CDR3 protein: CASSTGQGSGTQYF

J gene: TRBJ2-7
D gene: TRBD2
V gene: TRBV14
clone size: few
CDR3 protein: CASSQDRVAGGYEQYF

J gene: TRBJ1-6
D gene: .
V gene: TRBV13
clone size: .
CDR3 protein: CASSLMAVSYNSPLHF

J gene: .
D gene: .
V gene: TRBV14
clone size: .
CDR3 protein: CASSQARSRYYEQYF

J gene: TRBJ2-1
D gene: .
V gene: TRBV29-1
clone size: few
CDR3 protein: CSVNGGPGMNEQFF

J gene: TRBJ2-7
D gene: .
V gene: TRBV12-5
clone size: .
CDR3 protein: CASGRQVYEQYF

J gene: TRBJ2-7
D gene: TRBD2
V gene: TRBV20-1
clone size: few
CDR3 protein: CSARRRGADREQYF

J gene: TRBJ1-2
D gene: .
V gene: TRBV20-1
clone size: few
CDR3 protein: CSADPSAHYGYTF

J gene: TRBJ2-4
D gene: TRBD1
V gene: TRBV11-2
clone size: few
CDR3 protein: CASSLDRASNIQYF

J gene: TRBJ2-1
D gene: TRBD2
V gene: TRBV6-5
clone size: .
CDR3 protein: CASSATSGGALEQFF

J gene: TRBJ2-7
D gene: TRBD1
V gene: TRBV5-1
clone size: .
CDR3 protein: CASSKGQNEQYF

J gene: TRBJ2-1
D gene: .
V gene: TRBV25-1
clone size: .
CDR3 protein: CASSEYTGQNYNEQFF

J gene: TRBJ2-4
D gene: .
V gene: TRBV29-1
clone size: few
CDR3 protein: CSAGSPSEQYF

J gene: TRBJ2-1
D gene: TRBD1
V gene: TRBV27
clone size: .
CDR3 protein: CASSLLPGQGTHNEQFF

J gene: TRBJ2-3
D gene: .
V gene: TRBV7-9
clone size: .
CDR3 protein: CASSLLPGVADTQYF

J gene: TRBJ2-3
D gene: TRBD2
V gene: TRBV20-1
clone size: once
CDR3 protein: CSARVPGLAFDEQYF

J gene: TRBJ2-5
D gene: .
V gene: TRBV5-1
clone size: .
CDR3 protein: CASSSFQETQYF

J gene: TRBJ2-7
D gene: .
V gene: TRBV7-2
clone size: few
CDR3 protein: CASSSKGSGVPYEQYF

J gene: TRBJ1-1
D gene: TRBD1
V gene: TRBV28
clone size: .
CDR3 protein: CASSLSPGQKNTEAFF

J gene: TRBJ2-7
D gene: .
V gene: TRBV7-9
clone size: few
CDR3 protein: CASSRGPWGYEQYF

J gene: TRBJ2-5
D gene: .
V gene: TRBV20-1
clone size: few
CDR3 protein: CSARQGLGETQYF

J gene: TRBJ2-1
D gene: TRBD2
V gene: TRBV7-6
clone size: .
CDR3 protein: CASSFLAGVEQFF

J gene: TRBJ2-1
D gene: .
V gene: TRBV3-1
clone size: .
CDR3 protein: CASSQGGRTWLGGYNEQFF

J gene: TRBJ1-6
D gene: TRBD1
V gene: TRBV20-1
clone size: .
CDR3 protein: CSARTGGTGNSPLHF

J gene: TRBJ2-3
D gene: TRBD2
V gene: TRBV6-1
clone size: .
CDR3 protein: CASSEEASLAGVGTDTQYF

J gene: TRBJ2-7
D gene: .
V gene: TRBV5-1
clone size: .
CDR3 protein: CASSTQAGTPGEQYF

J gene: TRBJ2-7
D gene: TRBD1
V gene: TRBV12-5
clone size: .
CDR3 protein: CASGLLGQGGSYEQYF

J gene: TRBJ2-7
D gene: TRBD1
V gene: TRBV6-1
clone size: .
CDR3 protein: CASTRSQGEGEQYF

J gene: TRBJ1-4
D gene: .
V gene: TRBV12-3/TRBV12-4
clone size: few
CDR3 protein: CASSLYRGEKLFF

J gene: .
D gene: .
V gene: TRBV7-9
clone size: .
CDR3 protein: CASSLAQGGRPHEQYF

J gene: TRBJ2-7
D gene: .
V gene: TRBV10-3
clone size: few
CDR3 protein: CAISEGTAPYEQYF

J gene: .
D gene: TRBD1
V gene: TRBV5-6
clone size: once
CDR3 protein: CASSLRGQGLSSLEQYF

J gene: TRBJ2-7
D gene: .
V gene: TRBV30
clone size: .
CDR3 protein: CAWSQTRTYEQYF

J gene: TRBJ2-5
D gene: .
V gene: TRBV3-1
clone size: .
CDR3 protein: CASSQDVGPETQYF

J gene: TRBJ2-1
D gene: .
V gene: TRBV7-2
clone size: .
CDR3 protein: CASSLRDSPYNEQFF

J gene: .
D gene: TRBD2
V gene: TRBV7-8
clone size: .
CDR3 protein: CASSLEGLAFYEQYF

J gene: TRBJ2-5
D gene: TRBD2
V gene: TRBV5-1
clone size: .
CDR3 protein: CASTSSGSRETQYF

J gene: TRBJ2-3
D gene: .
V gene: TRBV7-9
clone size: .
CDR3 protein: CASSLGGAGEVTDTQYF

J gene: TRBJ1-2
D gene: .
V gene: TRBV29-1
clone size: .
CDR3 protein: CSVPVREDYGYTF

J gene: TRBJ1-1
D gene: .
V gene: TRBV15
clone size: .
CDR3 protein: CATSSWAGPSAEAFF